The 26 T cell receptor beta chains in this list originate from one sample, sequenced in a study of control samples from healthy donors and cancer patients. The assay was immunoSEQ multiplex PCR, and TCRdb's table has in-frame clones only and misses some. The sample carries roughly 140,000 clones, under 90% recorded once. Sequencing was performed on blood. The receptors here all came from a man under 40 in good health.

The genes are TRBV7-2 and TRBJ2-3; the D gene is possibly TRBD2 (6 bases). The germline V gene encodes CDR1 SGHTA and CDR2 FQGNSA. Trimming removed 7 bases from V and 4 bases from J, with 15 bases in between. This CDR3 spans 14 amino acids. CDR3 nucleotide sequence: TGTGCCAGCAACGCGGGAAGGGCCGCAGATACGCAGTATTTT. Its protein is CASNAGRAADTQYF.

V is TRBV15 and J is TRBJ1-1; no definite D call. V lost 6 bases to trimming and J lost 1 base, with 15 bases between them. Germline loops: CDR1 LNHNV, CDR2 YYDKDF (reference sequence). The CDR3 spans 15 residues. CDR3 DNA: TGTGCCACCAGAAAAGATCTAAATGGGAACACTGAAGCTTTCTTT. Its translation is CATRKDLNGNTEAFF.

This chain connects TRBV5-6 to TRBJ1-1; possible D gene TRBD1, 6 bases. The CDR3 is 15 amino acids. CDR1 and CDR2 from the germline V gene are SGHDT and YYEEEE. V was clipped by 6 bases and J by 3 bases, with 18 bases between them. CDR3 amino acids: CASTRGAGRDTEAFF. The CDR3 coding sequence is TGTGCCAGCACCCGGGGGGCAGGGCGAGACACTGAAGCTTTCTTT.

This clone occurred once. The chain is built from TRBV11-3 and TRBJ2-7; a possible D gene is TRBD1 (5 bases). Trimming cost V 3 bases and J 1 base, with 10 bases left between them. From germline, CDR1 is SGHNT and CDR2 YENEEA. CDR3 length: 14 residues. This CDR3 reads CASSFGQGSYEQYF. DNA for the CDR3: TGTGCCAGCAGCTTTGGGCAGGGATCCTACGAGCAGTACTTC.

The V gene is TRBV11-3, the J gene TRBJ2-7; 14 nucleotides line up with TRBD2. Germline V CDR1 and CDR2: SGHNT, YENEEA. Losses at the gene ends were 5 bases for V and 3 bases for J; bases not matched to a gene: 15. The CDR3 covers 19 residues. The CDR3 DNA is TGTGCCAGCAGCGGTAAGGGACTAGCGGGAGTTTCGGGGCTCTACGAGCAGTACTTC. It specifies CASSGKGLAGVSGLYEQYF.

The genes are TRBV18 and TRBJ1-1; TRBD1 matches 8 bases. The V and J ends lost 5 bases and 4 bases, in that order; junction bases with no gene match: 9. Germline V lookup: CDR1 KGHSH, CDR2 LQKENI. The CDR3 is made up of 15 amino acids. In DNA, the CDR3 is TGTGCCAGCTCAACGACCACAGGGGGGACCACTGAAGCTTTCTTT. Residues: CASSTTTGGTTEAFF.

CDR3 DNA sequence: TGTGCCACCAGTGACCCGAACGGACAGAATGAAAAACTGTTTTTT. Protein sequence: CATSDPNGQNEKLFF. The chain is built from TRBV24-1 and TRBJ1-4, with D maybe TRBD1 (6 bases). Trimming removed 4 bases from V and 5 bases from J, with 13 bases in between. The CDR3 has 15 amino acids. The V gene's germline CDR1 is KGHDR and CDR2 SFDVKD.

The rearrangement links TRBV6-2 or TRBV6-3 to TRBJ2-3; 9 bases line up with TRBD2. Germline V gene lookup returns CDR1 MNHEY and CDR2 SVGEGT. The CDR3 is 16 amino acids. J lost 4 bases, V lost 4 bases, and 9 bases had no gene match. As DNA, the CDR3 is TGTGCCAGCAGTTGGGTGGCTAGCGGGGCCCCAGATACGCAGTATTTT. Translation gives CASSWVASGAPDTQYF.

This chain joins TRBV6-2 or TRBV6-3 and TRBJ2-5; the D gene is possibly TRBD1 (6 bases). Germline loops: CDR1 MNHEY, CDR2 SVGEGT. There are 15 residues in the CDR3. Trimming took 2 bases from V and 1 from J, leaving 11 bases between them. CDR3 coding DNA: TGTGCCAGCAGTTACCCAGGGGCCGTCCAAGAGACCCAGTACTTC. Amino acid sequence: CASSYPGAVQETQYF.

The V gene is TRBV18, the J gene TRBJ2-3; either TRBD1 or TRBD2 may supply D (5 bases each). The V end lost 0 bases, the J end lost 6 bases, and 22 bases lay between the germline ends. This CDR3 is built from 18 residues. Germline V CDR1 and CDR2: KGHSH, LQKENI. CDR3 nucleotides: TGTGCCAGCTCACCACCGCCTTCCTCCGGGACCCCCCGGGATACGCAGTATTTT. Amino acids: CASSPPPSSGTPRDTQYF.

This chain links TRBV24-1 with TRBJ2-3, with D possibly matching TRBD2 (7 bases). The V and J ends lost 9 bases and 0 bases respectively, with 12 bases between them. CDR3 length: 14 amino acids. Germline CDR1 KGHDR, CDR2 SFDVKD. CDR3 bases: TGTGCCACCCGGGGGGCCTCTAGCACAGATACGCAGTATTTT. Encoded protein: CATRGASSTDTQYF.

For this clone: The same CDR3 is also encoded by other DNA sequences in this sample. CDR3 in DNA: TGCGCCAGCAGTGAGTCTACCCTCGGGTTTGGCTACACCTTC. Its translation: CASSESTLGFGYTF. This chain uses TRBV10-2 with TRBJ1-2; D not certain. The CDR3 is 14 residues long. Germline V gene lookup returns CDR1 WSHSY and CDR2 SAAADI. V lost 0 bases and J 7 bases, leaving 12 bases between the germline ends.

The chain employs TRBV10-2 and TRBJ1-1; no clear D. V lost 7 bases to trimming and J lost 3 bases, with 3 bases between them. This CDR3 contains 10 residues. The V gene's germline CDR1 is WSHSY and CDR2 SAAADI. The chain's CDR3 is CASMDTEAFF. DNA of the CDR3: TGCGCCAGCATGGACACTGAAGCTTTCTTT.

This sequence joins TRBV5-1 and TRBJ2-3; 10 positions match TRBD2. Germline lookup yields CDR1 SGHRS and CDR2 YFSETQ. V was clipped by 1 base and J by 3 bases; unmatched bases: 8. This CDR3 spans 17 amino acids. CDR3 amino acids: CASSLSIAGGGTDTQYF. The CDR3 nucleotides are TGCGCCAGCAGCTTGAGTATAGCGGGGGGCGGGACAGATACGCAGTATTTT.

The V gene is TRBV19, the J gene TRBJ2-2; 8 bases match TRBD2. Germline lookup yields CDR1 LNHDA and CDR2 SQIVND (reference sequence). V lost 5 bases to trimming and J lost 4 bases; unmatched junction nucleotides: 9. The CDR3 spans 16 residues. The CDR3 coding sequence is TGTGCCAGTAGTCCGGGACTAGTGGACTCCACCGGGGAGCTGTTTTTT. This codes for CASSPGLVDSTGELFF.

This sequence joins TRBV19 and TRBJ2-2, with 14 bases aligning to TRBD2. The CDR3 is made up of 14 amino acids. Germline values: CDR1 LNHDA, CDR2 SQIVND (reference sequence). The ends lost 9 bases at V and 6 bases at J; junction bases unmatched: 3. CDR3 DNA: TGTGCCAGCAGACTAGCGGGAGGGCCCGGGGAGCTGTTTTTT. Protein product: CASRLAGGPGELFF.

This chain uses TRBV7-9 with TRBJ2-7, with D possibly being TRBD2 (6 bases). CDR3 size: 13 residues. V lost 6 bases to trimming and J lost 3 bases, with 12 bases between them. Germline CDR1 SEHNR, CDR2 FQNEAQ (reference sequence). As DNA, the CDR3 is TGTGCCAGCAGTCGAACCGGGGGCTACGAGCAGTACTTC. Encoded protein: CASSRTGGYEQYF.

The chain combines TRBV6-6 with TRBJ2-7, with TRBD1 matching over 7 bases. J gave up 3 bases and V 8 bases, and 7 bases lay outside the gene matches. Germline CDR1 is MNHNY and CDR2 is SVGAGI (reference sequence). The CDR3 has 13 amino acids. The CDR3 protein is CASGQGVVYEQYF. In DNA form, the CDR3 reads TGTGCCAGCGGGCAGGGGGTTGTCTACGAGCAGTACTTC.

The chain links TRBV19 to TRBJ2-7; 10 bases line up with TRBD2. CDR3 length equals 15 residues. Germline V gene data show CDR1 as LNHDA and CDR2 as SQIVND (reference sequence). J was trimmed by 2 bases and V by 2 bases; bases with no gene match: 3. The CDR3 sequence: CASSITSGETYEQYF. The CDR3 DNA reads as TGTGCCAGTAGTATAACTAGCGGGGAAACCTACGAGCAGTACTTC.

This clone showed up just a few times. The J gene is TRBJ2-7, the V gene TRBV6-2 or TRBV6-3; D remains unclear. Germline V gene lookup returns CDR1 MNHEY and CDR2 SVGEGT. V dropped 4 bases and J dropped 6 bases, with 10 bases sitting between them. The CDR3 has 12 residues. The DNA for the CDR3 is TGTGCCAGCAGTTTAGGATCGGCCGAGCAGTACTTC. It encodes CASSLGSAEQYF.

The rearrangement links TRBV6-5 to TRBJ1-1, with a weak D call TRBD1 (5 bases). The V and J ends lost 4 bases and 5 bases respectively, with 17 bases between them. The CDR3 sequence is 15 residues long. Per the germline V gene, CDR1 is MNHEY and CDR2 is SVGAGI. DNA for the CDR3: TGTGCCAGCAGTTCCACGGCGGGGGAAAGGACTGAAGCTTTCTTT. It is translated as CASSSTAGERTEAFF.

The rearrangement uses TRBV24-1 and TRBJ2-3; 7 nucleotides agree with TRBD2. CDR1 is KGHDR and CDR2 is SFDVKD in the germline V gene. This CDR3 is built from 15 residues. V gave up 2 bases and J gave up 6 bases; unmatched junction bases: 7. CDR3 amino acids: CATSDSGTTSDTQYF. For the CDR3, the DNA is TGTGCCACCAGTGATTCCGGGACTACCTCGGATACGCAGTATTTT.

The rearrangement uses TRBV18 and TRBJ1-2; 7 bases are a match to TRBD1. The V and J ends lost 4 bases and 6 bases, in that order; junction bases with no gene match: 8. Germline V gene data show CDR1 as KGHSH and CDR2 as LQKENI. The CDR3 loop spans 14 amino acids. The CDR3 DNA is TGTGCCAGCTCACGCCTCCAGGGGGAGGATGGCTACACCTTC. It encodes CASSRLQGEDGYTF.

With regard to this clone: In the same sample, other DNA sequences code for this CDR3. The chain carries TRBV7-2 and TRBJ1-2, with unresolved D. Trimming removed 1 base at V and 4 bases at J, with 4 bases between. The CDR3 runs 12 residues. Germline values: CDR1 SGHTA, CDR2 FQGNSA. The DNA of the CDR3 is TGTGCCAGCAGCTTAGTGAGCTATGGCTACACCTTC. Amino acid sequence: CASSLVSYGYTF.

In nucleotides, the CDR3 is TGTGCCAGTAGTATAGACAACAGGGGTCAGCCCCAGCATTTT. Protein: CASSIDNRGQPQHF. This chain links TRBV19 with TRBJ1-5; 7 nucleotides match TRBD1. The J segment lost 6 bases and the V segment lost 0 bases, leaving 2 bases of the junction unmatched. CDR1 and CDR2 from the germline V gene are LNHDA and SQIVND (reference sequence). This CDR3 is built from 14 residues.

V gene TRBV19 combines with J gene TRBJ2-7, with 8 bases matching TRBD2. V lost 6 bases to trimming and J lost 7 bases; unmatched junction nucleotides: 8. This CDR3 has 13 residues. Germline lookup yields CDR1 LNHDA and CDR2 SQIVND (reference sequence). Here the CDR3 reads CASSLSGSGEQYF. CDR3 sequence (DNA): TGTGCCAGTAGCCTCAGCGGGAGTGGTGAGCAGTACTTC.